Listed here are 14 T cell receptor beta chains from one sample, sequenced in a study of blood T cell repertoires in COVID-19. This table comes from immunoSEQ multiplex PCR, and its TCRdb copy is limited to in-frame clones, with some not included. The data hold tens of thousands of clones, with roughly four fifths observed a single time. The source material was peripheral blood. All receptors come from a man between 65 and 85 years old with COVID-19, enrolled during active disease.

The sample holds one count of this clone. V and J are TRBV27 and TRBJ1-2; D unclear. Germline CDR1 reads MNHEY; CDR2 reads SMNVEV (reference sequence). V was cut by 2 bases and J by 0 bases, with 7 bases left in between. The CDR3 is made up of 14 amino acids. The CDR3 is CASSLQRANYGYTF. The CDR3 bases are TGTGCCAGCAGTTTACAGCGTGCTAACTATGGCTACACCTTC.

This chain uses TRBV5-5 with TRBJ1-5; D is uncertain. Germline loops: CDR1 SGHKS, CDR2 YYEKEE (reference sequence). Trimming left V 2 bases short and J 1 base short, with 10 bases between. CDR3 length: 15 residues. CDR3 sequence: CASSLDLLSNQPQHF. The CDR3 DNA is TGTGCCAGCAGCTTAGACCTACTAAGCAATCAGCCCCAGCATTTT.

As DNA, the CDR3 is TGTGCCACCAGTGATACGGACAGGGGGCCAGGGGAGCAGTACTTC. The encoded protein is CATSDTDRGPGEQYF. The chain recombines TRBV24-1 with TRBJ2-7, with 11 positions matching TRBD1. The CDR3 extends over 15 amino acids. Germline assignment: CDR1 KGHDR and CDR2 SFDVKD. The V and J ends lost 3 bases and 7 bases, in that order; junction bases with no gene match: 7.

The chain combines TRBV5-5 with TRBJ2-1, with 10 positions matching TRBD2. Germline CDR1 reads SGHKS; CDR2 reads YYEKEE (reference sequence). This CDR3 comprises 16 residues. V shed 1 base and J 9 bases; nucleotides not matched to a gene: 10. The DNA of the CDR3 is TGTGCCAGCAGCTTGTTTTCTAGCGGGAGCAGCGGTGAGCAGTTCTTC. It yields the protein CASSLFSSGSSGEQFF. The full variable domain, its missing parts supplied by reference TRBV5-5 and TRBJ2-1, is DAGVTQSPTHLIKTRGQQVTLRCSPISGHKSVSWYQQVLGQGPQFIFQYYEKEERGRGNFPDRFSARQFPNYSSELNVNALLLGDSALYLCASSLFSSGSSGEQFFGPGTRLTVL.

In DNA, the CDR3 is TGTGCCAGCAGGCGTAATCTCCGGGACAGAGGATACTTC. It specifies CASRRNLRDRGYF. The J gene is TRBJ2-7, the V gene TRBV14, with 7 bases matching TRBD1. The CDR3 contains 13 residues. V trimming: 6 bases; J trimming: 13 bases; junction bases outside the gene matches: 15. CDR1 and CDR2 (germline): SGHDN, FVKESK.

This clone has only one observation. The gene calls are TRBV27 and TRBJ2-7; 8 bases agree with TRBD1. The J segment lost 2 bases and the V segment lost 3 bases, leaving 6 bases of the junction unmatched. This CDR3 contains 15 residues. CDR1 and CDR2 (germline): MNHEY, SMNVEV (reference sequence). This CDR3 is CASSLGQGATYEQYF. The CDR3 DNA reads as TGTGCCAGCAGTTTGGGGCAGGGGGCCACCTACGAGCAGTACTTC.

This clone was recorded a few times. The CDR3 coding sequence is TGTGCCAGCTGGTCAGGGGGCTATGGCTACACCTTC. Protein sequence: CASWSGGYGYTF. The chain employs TRBV6-5 and TRBJ1-2; 7 nucleotides agree with TRBD1. CDR3 size: 12 residues. In germline, CDR1 is MNHEY, CDR2 SVGAGI. Trimming cost V 8 bases and J 4 bases; bases outside gene matches: 4.

This clone is judged medium-sized. The chain uses TRBV18 and TRBJ2-7; a weak D match, TRBD2 (5 bases). V was shortened by 3 bases and J by 1 base, with 10 bases between the two germline ends. The germline gives CDR1 KGHSH, CDR2 LQKENI. The CDR3 has 14 amino acids. CDR3 sequence reads: CASSPGVGSYEQYF. CDR3 DNA sequence: TGTGCCAGCTCACCCGGGGTAGGATCCTACGAGCAGTACTTC.

The chain couples TRBV4-3 to TRBJ1-2; 11 bases fit TRBD1. The CDR3 has 15 residues. The V gene's germline CDR1 is LGHNA and CDR2 YSLEER. V was pared by 2 bases and J by 4 bases, with 3 bases of the junction left unmatched. The CDR3 DNA is TGCGCCAGCAGCCAACTCGGGACAGGGGGCTATGGCTACACCTTC. Translation: CASSQLGTGGYGYTF.

This clone was counted only a few times. The chain uses TRBV19 and TRBJ1-5; D unresolved. V gave up 10 bases and J gave up 3 bases, with 13 bases separating them. The length of the CDR3 is 13 residues. Germline V gene data show CDR1 as LNHDA and CDR2 as SQIVND (reference sequence). The CDR3 region has the DNA TGTGCCACATCCCTTTCCTACAATCAGCCCCAGCATTTT. It specifies CATSLSYNQPQHF.

The V gene is TRBV7-8, the J gene TRBJ2-3, with 15 bases that match TRBD2. Per germline, CDR1 SGHVS and CDR2 FQNEAQ. The V segment lost 5 bases and the J segment 3 bases; nucleotides outside the gene matches: 12. The CDR3 runs 19 residues. CDR3 nucleotides: TGTGCCAGCAGCCTACGCCTTGGGACTAGCGGGAGGAGGACAGATACGCAGTATTTT. This codes for CASSLRLGTSGRRTDTQYF.

The chain is built from TRBV5-5 and TRBJ1-5; D possibly corresponds to TRBD1 (6 bases). The V and J ends lost 5 bases and 2 bases respectively, with 17 bases between them. This CDR3 is 16 amino acids long. Germline lookup yields CDR1 SGHKS and CDR2 YYEKEE (reference sequence). The CDR3 DNA reads as TGTGCCAGCAGGGGGCAGGGGCACGGAGGCAATCAGCCCCAGCATTTT. Amino acids: CASRGQGHGGNQPQHF.

This chain uses TRBV9 with TRBJ1-4; 10 bases line up with TRBD1. The V gene end was trimmed by 0 bases and the J gene end by 5 bases; junction bases not matched to a gene: 10. CDR1 and CDR2 (germline): SGDLS, YYNGEE. The CDR3 loop spans 18 amino acids. This chain's CDR3 is CASSVGARGQGGNEKLFF. The CDR3 nucleotides read TGTGCCAGCAGCGTAGGCGCTCGAGGACAGGGGGGGAATGAAAAACTGTTTTTT.

This chain connects TRBV6-2 or TRBV6-3 to TRBJ2-7; unclear D gene. V lost 2 bases and J lost 0, with 8 bases in between. The CDR3 loop spans 14 amino acids. Germline-derived CDR1 and CDR2 are MNHEY and SVGEGT. The CDR3 coding sequence is TGTGCCAGCAGTTACGAGGCGAGCTCCTACGAGCAGTACTTC. The encoded protein is CASSYEASSYEQYF.